This T cell receptor (beta chain) was sequenced during a study of response to subunit inactivated influenza vaccine. Study findings and constraints: Each seasonal influenza vaccination recruits few new T cells, the authors suggested.

About this clonotype: Its antigen is unidentified.

Each CDR3 protein is one row after TCRdb ran MiXCR on the RT-PCR reads. Altogether around 650,000 distinct CDR3 sequences are present, about a sixth being singletons, with the ten largest covering 11%. The receptor was derived from a man between 50 and 59 years old who received an inactivated influenza vaccine. This specimen consisted of PBMCs from blood, obtained approximately 12 days after vaccination.

The CDR3 DNA reads as TGCGCCAGCAGCCCCCATCCCCCGGCAGCAAGCACTGAAGCTTTCTTT. Translating it yields CASSPHPPAASTEAFF. This chain joins TRBV4-1 and TRBJ1-1; no reliable D call. Germline values: CDR1 MGHRA, CDR2 YSYEKL. The CDR3 contains 16 residues. V shed 4 bases and J shed 4 bases, with 19 bases lying between them.